Below are 32 T cell receptor beta chains sequenced from a single sample in a study of beta chain features in type 1 diabetes. Expressed TCRB transcripts got sequenced, as all isolated RNA was reverse transcribed. Clones were read by immunoSEQ multiplex PCR, and TCRdb kept only the in-frame ones, dropping some. The table records about 140,000 clones, 8% to 13% of them present only once. Sequenced: naive CD4+ T cells from blood. All receptors come from a man younger than 35 in good health.

The sample holds a few counts of this clone. The chain has TRBV7-9 and TRBJ2-1; 10 positions match TRBD2. The CDR3 extends over 17 amino acids. Germline values: CDR1 SEHNR, CDR2 FQNEAQ (reference sequence). V was pared by 4 bases and J by 0 bases, with 6 bases of the junction left unmatched. Here the CDR3 DNA reads TGTGCCAGCAGCTGGCCAGCGGGGGGGCCCTCCTACAATGAGCAGTTCTTC. It translates to CASSWPAGGPSYNEQFF.

This clone has only a few counts. The gene calls are TRBV7-2 and TRBJ2-3; a weak D match, TRBD2 (5 bases). V lost 5 bases to trimming and J lost 6 bases, with 15 bases between them. The CDR3 sequence is 14 residues long. The germline V gene has CDR1 SGHTA and CDR2 FQGNSA. The CDR3 nucleotides are TGTGCCAGCAGCCCCCCCCGGGGTGGCGATACGCAGTATTTT. Amino acids: CASSPPRGGDTQYF.

This rearrangement joins TRBV10-3 to TRBJ2-7; 8 nucleotides agree with TRBD1. The germline V gene has CDR1 ENHRY and CDR2 SYGVKD. The CDR3 sequence is 16 residues long. Trimming cost V 3 bases and J 2 bases; bases outside gene matches: 9. This CDR3 reads CAISDLNRGETYEQYF. CDR3 nucleotide sequence: TGTGCCATCAGTGACCTCAACAGGGGGGAGACCTACGAGCAGTACTTC.

This chain connects TRBV7-6 to TRBJ2-5; 10 nucleotides align to TRBD2. The CDR3 extends over 14 amino acids. Germline loops: CDR1 SGHVS, CDR2 FNYEAQ. V lost 2 bases, J lost 3 bases, and 0 bases stayed unmatched. This chain's CDR3 is CASSLLAGEETQYF. The DNA for the CDR3 is TGTGCCAGCAGCTTACTAGCGGGAGAAGAGACCCAGTACTTC.

This clone was detected only a few times. V usage is TRBV30 and J usage is TRBJ2-3, with TRBD1 matching 8 bases. V lost 2 bases and J lost 4; bases outside the gene matches: 5. The CDR3 has 14 residues. Germline CDR1 and CDR2: GTSNPN and SVGIG (reference sequence). The CDR3 bases are TGTGCCTGGAGTTCAAGGGACAGGCCAGATACGCAGTATTTT. Translated, it gives CAWSSRDRPDTQYF.

This clone was observed a few times. The chain recombines TRBV7-8 with TRBJ2-7; no clear D gene. Germline V gene lookup returns CDR1 SGHVS and CDR2 FQNEAQ. Between the trimmed V and J ends, which lost 5 bases and 6 bases, there was a span of 17 bases. The CDR3 length is 14 residues. The CDR3 is CASSITSSGFEQYF. The CDR3 region has the DNA TGTGCCAGCAGCATAACCTCCTCGGGTTTCGAGCAGTACTTC.

This clone was detected only a few times. V gene TRBV9 combines with J gene TRBJ2-7; D is perhaps TRBD1 (6 bases). The V and J ends lost 0 bases and 3 bases respectively, with 13 bases between them. The CDR3 has 15 residues. Germline-derived CDR1 and CDR2 are SGDLS and YYNGEE. CDR3 sequence: CASSVGNREFYEQYF. CDR3 sequence (DNA): TGTGCCAGCAGCGTAGGGAACAGGGAATTCTACGAGCAGTACTTC.

In its sample, this clone was seen many times. The gene calls are TRBV6-6 and TRBJ2-2; TRBD1 matches 7 bases. The germline V gene has CDR1 MNHNY and CDR2 SVGAGI (reference sequence). This CDR3 is 15 amino acids long. V was pared by 2 bases and J by 4 bases, with 4 bases of the junction left unmatched. CDR3 loop: CASSYTGVGTGELFF. CDR3 nucleotides: TGTGCCAGCAGTTACACAGGGGTTGGCACCGGGGAGCTGTTTTTT.

The V gene is TRBV7-2, the J gene TRBJ2-4; 7 bases are a match to TRBD1. From germline, CDR1 is SGHTA and CDR2 FQGNSA. V trimming: 2 bases; J trimming: 3 bases; junction bases outside the gene matches: 4. The CDR3 is 15 amino acids. CDR3 sequence reads: CASSLIPGGKNIQYF. In nucleotides, the CDR3 is TGTGCCAGCAGCTTAATACCAGGGGGCAAAAACATTCAGTACTTC. The whole variable domain, filled in from reference TRBV7-2 and TRBJ2-4, reads GAGVSQSPSNKVTEKGKDVELRCDPISGHTALYWYRQSLGQGLEFLIYFQGNSAPDKSGLPSDRFSAERTGGSVSTLTIQRTQQEDSAVYLCASSLIPGGKNIQYFGAGTRLSVL.

J is TRBJ1-3 and V is TRBV9, with TRBD1 as a possible D gene (6 bases). The CDR3 loop spans 17 amino acids. CDR1 and CDR2 from the germline V gene are SGDLS and YYNGEE. V lost 0 bases and J lost 0, with 13 bases in between. The CDR3 DNA reads TGTGCCAGCAGCGTAGGTGGGGGCGACGGCTCTGGAAACACCATATATTTT. Its protein is CASSVGGGDGSGNTIYF.

The rearrangement links TRBV6-5 to TRBJ1-2; tentative D call: TRBD1 (5 bases). V was pared by 2 bases and J by 0 bases, with 13 bases between. Per the germline V gene, CDR1 is MNHEY and CDR2 is SVGAGI. CDR3 length equals 16 residues. The CDR3 DNA sequence: TGTGCCAGCAGTTACAGGGCAGGGCTAGCTAACTATGGCTACACCTTC. Its translation: CASSYRAGLANYGYTF.

The sample holds a few counts of this clone. This chain links TRBV18 with TRBJ1-2, with a weak D call TRBD1 (5 bases). Trimming took off 8 bases at V and 8 bases at J, with 12 bases between the two ends. This CDR3 has 11 amino acids. Looked up from germline, CDR1 is KGHSH and CDR2 is LQKENI. The CDR3, as DNA: TGTGCCAGCGCGGACACCTGGGGCTACACCTTC. Translation: CASADTWGYTF. The variable domain in full, with the rest retrieved from reference TRBV18 and TRBJ1-2, is NAGVMQNPRHLVRRRGQEARLRCSPMKGHSHVYWYRQLPEEGLKFMVYLQKENIIDESGMPKERFSAEFPKEGPSILRIQQVVRGDSAAYFCASADTWGYTFGSGTRLTVV.

Here the CDR3 reads CAISLDTDTQYF. In DNA form, the CDR3 reads TGTGCCATCAGTTTAGACACAGATACGCAGTATTTT. The chain uses TRBV10-3 and TRBJ2-3; D gene unclear. The V end lost 5 bases, the J end lost 2 bases, and 5 bases lay between the germline ends. CDR3 length equals 12 residues. CDR1 is ENHRY, CDR2 SYGVKD, per germline.

The chain joins TRBV27 to TRBJ2-3; TRBD2 matches 7 bases. The CDR3 extends over 17 amino acids. CDR1 is MNHEY, CDR2 SMNVEV, per germline (reference sequence). V trimming: 3 bases; J trimming: 0 bases; junction bases outside the gene matches: 9. DNA of the CDR3: TGTGCCAGCAGTTTTCGTGCGGGGGAAATTAGCACAGATACGCAGTATTTT. It translates to CASSFRAGEISTDTQYF.

Only a few counts were recorded for this clone. J is TRBJ1-5 and V is TRBV7-9; a possible D gene is TRBD1 (5 bases). Germline V gene sequence: CDR1 SEHNR, CDR2 FQNEAQ (reference sequence). This CDR3 contains 12 residues. V was clipped by 1 base and J by 10 bases, with 8 bases between them. As DNA, the CDR3 is TGTGCCAGCAGCTTAGACAGGCAACCCCAGCATTTT. Translation gives CASSLDRQPQHF.

A few counts support this clone. The chain employs TRBV14 and TRBJ2-1, with TRBD2 as a possible D gene (6 bases). The CDR3 runs 14 residues. Trimming shortened V by 4 bases and J by 4 bases, and 11 bases separated the two germline ends. CDR1 and CDR2 from the germline V gene are SGHDN and FVKESK. Here the CDR3 reads CASSPTSPYNEQFF. The CDR3 DNA follows: TGTGCCAGCAGCCCTACTAGCCCGTACAATGAGCAGTTCTTC.

Note on this clone: One end of the junction varies from germline; a read error may be responsible. This chain connects TRBV5-1 to TRBJ2-1; 8 bases agree with TRBD1. This CDR3 has 12 residues. CDR1 and CDR2 (germline): SGHRS, YFSETQ. Here the CDR3 reads CASSLSKGQEVF. The CDR3 coding sequence is TGCGCCAGCAGCTTGTCGAAGGGACAGGAAGTCTTC.

This clone was seen more than once but under ten times. This sequence joins TRBV7-2 and TRBJ2-3, with D perhaps matching TRBD2 (7 bases). This CDR3 spans 16 amino acids. Germline V gene lookup returns CDR1 SGHTA and CDR2 FQGNSA. V dropped 5 bases and J dropped 5 bases, with 20 bases sitting between them. The CDR3 spells CASSRDGGGPVDTQYF. In DNA, the CDR3 is TGTGCCAGCAGCCGCGATGGCGGGGGCCCTGTAGATACGCAGTATTTT.

This clone was recorded many times. The chain uses TRBV19 and TRBJ2-7; the match to TRBD1 covers 7 bases. The CDR3 has 14 residues. The V gene end was trimmed by 6 bases and the J gene end by 0 bases; junction bases not matched to a gene: 5. Germline assignment: CDR1 LNHDA and CDR2 SQIVND (reference sequence). The CDR3 DNA sequence: TGTGCCAGTAGGCTGGACAGGAGCTCCTACGAGCAGTACTTC. This sequence encodes CASRLDRSSYEQYF.

This rearrangement joins TRBV27 to TRBJ2-2, with 8 bases fitting TRBD1. The CDR3 loop spans 15 amino acids. Germline assignment: CDR1 MNHEY and CDR2 SMNVEV (reference sequence). J was trimmed by 1 base and V by 5 bases; bases with no gene match: 3. The CDR3 spells CASSMGTGNTGELFF. The DNA of the CDR3 is TGTGCCAGCAGTATGGGGACAGGGAACACCGGGGAGCTGTTTTTT.

In its sample, this clone was seen a few times. This chain uses TRBV27 with TRBJ1-5; D gene unclear. CDR3 length: 17 amino acids. The V end was cut by 6 bases, the J end by 2 bases, with 20 bases between. Germline V lookup: CDR1 MNHEY, CDR2 SMNVEV (reference sequence). The CDR3 DNA reads as TGTGCCAGCAGAACCCATGGGTACGAGGGTGGCAATCAGCCCCAGCATTTT. Encoded protein: CASRTHGYEGGNQPQHF.

The chain carries TRBV2 and TRBJ2-2; perhaps TRBD2 as D (5 bases). Trimming shortened V by 6 bases and J by 3 bases, and 11 bases separated the two germline ends. Germline V gene sequence: CDR1 SNHLY, CDR2 FYNNEI. The CDR3 extends over 14 amino acids. DNA for the CDR3: TGTGCCAGCAGAGGGCTGGAGGACACCGGGGAGCTGTTTTTT. The encoded protein is CASRGLEDTGELFF.

This clone was detected only a few times. V usage is TRBV6-5 and J usage is TRBJ2-3, with D perhaps TRBD1 (5 bases). This CDR3 region has 14 residues. The ends were cut back, 5 bases at V and 4 bases at J, with 13 bases in the middle. CDR1 is MNHEY, CDR2 SVGAGI, per germline. The CDR3 protein is CASSEQTAPDTQYF. The DNA for the CDR3 is TGTGCCAGCAGTGAGCAGACAGCGCCAGATACGCAGTATTTT.

A few counts support this clone. V is TRBV7-8 and J is TRBJ1-2; possibly TRBD1 for D (6 bases). V was clipped by 5 bases and J by 8 bases, with 21 bases between them. CDR1 is SGHVS, CDR2 FQNEAQ, per germline. The CDR3 extends over 15 amino acids. CDR3 DNA: TGTGCCAGCAGCCCGCGGACAGAGCCCTCCGAGGGCTACACCTTC. As protein: CASSPRTEPSEGYTF.

This clone has only a few counts. This chain connects TRBV7-8 to TRBJ2-5, with D possibly TRBD1 on 5 matching bases. Trimming removed 5 bases at V and 4 bases at J, with 14 bases between. Germline V CDR1 and CDR2: SGHVS, FQNEAQ. The CDR3 loop spans 14 amino acids. Here the CDR3 DNA reads TGTGCCAGCAGCCCAGCACAGGCAGGAGAGACCCAGTACTTC. Residues: CASSPAQAGETQYF.

This clone was observed a single time. The V gene is TRBV7-6, the J gene TRBJ2-3, with 10 bases aligning to TRBD2. This CDR3 has 15 residues. Germline-derived CDR1 and CDR2 are SGHVS and FNYEAQ. With 1 base clipped from V and 10 bases from J, the junction kept 8 bases outside the gene matches. The DNA of the CDR3 is TGTGCCAGCAGCTTAGTGGGTCGGACTAGCGGTGCGCAGTATTTT. It specifies CASSLVGRTSGAQYF.

This clone was seen a few times. CDR3 nucleotide sequence: TGTGCCAGCAGCTTGTGGGCCTACTCCTACGAGCAGTACTTC. It specifies CASSLWAYSYEQYF. The chain uses TRBV5-6 and TRBJ2-7; D is ambiguous. V was shortened by 1 base and J by 0 bases, with 8 bases between the two germline ends. This CDR3 is built from 14 residues. In germline, CDR1 is SGHDT, CDR2 YYEEEE. The entire variable domain, with the rest obtained from reference TRBV5-6 and TRBJ2-7, is as follows: DAGVTQSPTHLIKTRGQQVTLRCSPKSGHDTVSWYQQALGQGPQFIFQYYEEEERQRGNFPDRFSGHQFPNYSSELNVNALLLGDSALYLCASSLWAYSYEQYFGPGTRLTVT.

This clone was recorded a few times. The CDR3 DNA is TGTGCCAGCAGCTTAGCAGAGGGAAGGGGCTACACCTTC. Translating gives CASSLAEGRGYTF. The gene calls are TRBV7-2 and TRBJ1-2; D is undetermined. V lost 0 bases and J lost 8, with 10 bases in between. Germline values: CDR1 SGHTA, CDR2 FQGNSA. CDR3 length: 13 amino acids. Supplemented by reference TRBV7-2 and TRBJ1-2, the full variable domain reads GAGVSQSPSNKVTEKGKDVELRCDPISGHTALYWYRQSLGQGLEFLIYFQGNSAPDKSGLPSDRFSAERTGGSVSTLTIQRTQQEDSAVYLCASSLAEGRGYTFGSGTRLTVV.

There are many counts of this clone. The gene calls are TRBV23-1 and TRBJ2-2, with 8 bases identical to TRBD1. TRBV23-1 carries the ORF label, with uncertain function. The CDR3 is 14 amino acids. V shed 6 bases and J 4 bases; nucleotides not matched to a gene: 4. CDR3 residues: CASSDRGCTGELFF. Written as DNA, the CDR3 is TGCGCCAGCAGCGACAGGGGATGCACCGGGGAGCTGTTTTTT.

This clone showed up just a few times. The chain carries TRBV11-3 and TRBJ2-5, with 9 bases that match TRBD2. Germline V gives CDR1 SGHNT, CDR2 YENEEA. The CDR3 loop spans 16 amino acids. V was pared by 1 base and J by 2 bases, with 5 bases of the junction left unmatched. CDR3 in DNA: TGTGCCAGCAGCTTAGGGGTCGCGGGGGGGCAAGAGACCCAGTACTTC. Translated: CASSLGVAGGQETQYF.

This chain connects TRBV6-5 to TRBJ2-1; no reliable D call. From germline, CDR1 is MNHEY and CDR2 SVGAGI. The CDR3 sequence is 14 residues long. Trimming stripped 5 bases from V and 2 bases from J, with 10 bases between. The CDR3 is CASSRPGPYNEQFF. CDR3 coding DNA: TGTGCCAGCAGTAGACCAGGCCCCTACAATGAGCAGTTCTTC.

The chain employs TRBV5-1 and TRBJ2-1, with 8 bases lining up with TRBD2. The germline gives CDR1 SGHRS, CDR2 YFSETQ. The junction had 1 base not matched to a gene; V was cut back by 2 bases and J by 0 bases. The CDR3 length is 15 residues. The CDR3 protein is CASSFGTSSYNEQFF. CDR3 in DNA: TGCGCCAGCAGCTTCGGGACTAGCTCCTACAATGAGCAGTTCTTC.